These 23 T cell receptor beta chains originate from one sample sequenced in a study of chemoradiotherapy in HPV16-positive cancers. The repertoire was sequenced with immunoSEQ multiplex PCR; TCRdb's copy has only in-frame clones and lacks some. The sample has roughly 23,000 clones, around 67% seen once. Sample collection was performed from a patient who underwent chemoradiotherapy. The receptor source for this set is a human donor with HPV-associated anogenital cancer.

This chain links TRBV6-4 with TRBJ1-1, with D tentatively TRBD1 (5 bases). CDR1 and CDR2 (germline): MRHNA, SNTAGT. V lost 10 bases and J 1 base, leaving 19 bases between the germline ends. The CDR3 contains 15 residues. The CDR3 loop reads CATHNRSRGNTEAFF. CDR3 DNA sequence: TGTGCCACCCATAACAGGTCACGAGGGAACACTGAAGCTTTCTTT.

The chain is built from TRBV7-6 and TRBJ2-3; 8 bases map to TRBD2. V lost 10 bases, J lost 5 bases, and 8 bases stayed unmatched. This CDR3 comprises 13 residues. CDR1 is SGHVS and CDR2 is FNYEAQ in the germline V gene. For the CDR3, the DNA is TGTGCCATATCCGGGGGGGAATTAGATACGCAGTATTTT. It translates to CAISGGELDTQYF.

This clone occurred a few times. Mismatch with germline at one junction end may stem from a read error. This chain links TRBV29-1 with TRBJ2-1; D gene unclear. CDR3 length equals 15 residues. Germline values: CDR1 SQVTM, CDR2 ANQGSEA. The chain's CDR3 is CSCVGGPSSYNEQFF. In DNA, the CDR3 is TGTTCCTGCGTGGGCGGACCGAGCTCCTACAATGAGCAGTTCTTC.

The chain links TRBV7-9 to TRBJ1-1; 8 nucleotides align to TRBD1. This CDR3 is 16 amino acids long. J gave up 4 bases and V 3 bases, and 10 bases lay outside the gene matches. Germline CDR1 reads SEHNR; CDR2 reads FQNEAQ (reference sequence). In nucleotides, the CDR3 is TGTGCCAGCAGCTTTCCTGGGCAGGGGGCGCGCACTGAAGCTTTCTTT. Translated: CASSFPGQGARTEAFF.

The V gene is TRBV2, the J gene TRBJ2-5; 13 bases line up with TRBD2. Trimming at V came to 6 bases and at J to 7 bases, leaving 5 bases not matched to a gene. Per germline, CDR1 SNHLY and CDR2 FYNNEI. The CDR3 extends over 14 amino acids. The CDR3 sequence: CASRIRTSGGTQYF. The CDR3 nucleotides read TGTGCCAGCAGAATCAGGACTAGCGGGGGGACCCAGTACTTC.

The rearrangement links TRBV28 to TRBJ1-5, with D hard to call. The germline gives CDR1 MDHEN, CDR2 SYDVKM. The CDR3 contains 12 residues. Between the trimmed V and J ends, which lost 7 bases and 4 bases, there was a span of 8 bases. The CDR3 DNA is TGTGCCAGCACCCGGTGGAATCAGCCCCAGCATTTT. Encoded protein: CASTRWNQPQHF.

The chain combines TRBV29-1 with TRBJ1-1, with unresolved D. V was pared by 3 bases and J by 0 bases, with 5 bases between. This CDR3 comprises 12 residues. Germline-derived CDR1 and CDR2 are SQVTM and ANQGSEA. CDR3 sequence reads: CSVELMNTEAFF. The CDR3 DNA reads TGCAGCGTTGAGTTAATGAACACTGAAGCTTTCTTT.

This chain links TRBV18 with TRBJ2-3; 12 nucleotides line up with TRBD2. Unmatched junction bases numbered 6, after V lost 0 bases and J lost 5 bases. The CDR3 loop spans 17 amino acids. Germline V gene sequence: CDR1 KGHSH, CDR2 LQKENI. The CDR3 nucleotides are TGTGCCAGCTCACCACCAAGGACTAGCGGGAATGAAGATACGCAGTATTTT. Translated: CASSPPRTSGNEDTQYF.

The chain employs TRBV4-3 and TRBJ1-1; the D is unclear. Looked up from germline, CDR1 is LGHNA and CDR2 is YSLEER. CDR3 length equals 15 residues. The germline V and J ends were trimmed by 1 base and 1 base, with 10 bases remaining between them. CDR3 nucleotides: TGCGCCAGCAGCCAAGTGATTGGCAGGAACACTGAAGCTTTCTTT. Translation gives CASSQVIGRNTEAFF.

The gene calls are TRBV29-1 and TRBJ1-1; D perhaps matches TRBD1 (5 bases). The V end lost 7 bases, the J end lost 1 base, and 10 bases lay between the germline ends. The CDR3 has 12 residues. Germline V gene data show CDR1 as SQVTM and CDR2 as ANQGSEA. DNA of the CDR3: TGCAGCGCTGACAGAACGAACACTGAAGCTTTCTTT. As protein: CSADRTNTEAFF.

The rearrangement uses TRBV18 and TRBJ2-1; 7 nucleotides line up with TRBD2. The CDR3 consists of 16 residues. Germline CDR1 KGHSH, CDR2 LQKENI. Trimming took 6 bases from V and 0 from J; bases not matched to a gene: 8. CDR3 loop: CASSLTSRSSYNEQFF. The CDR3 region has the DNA TGTGCCAGCTCCTTGACTAGCAGGAGCTCCTACAATGAGCAGTTCTTC.

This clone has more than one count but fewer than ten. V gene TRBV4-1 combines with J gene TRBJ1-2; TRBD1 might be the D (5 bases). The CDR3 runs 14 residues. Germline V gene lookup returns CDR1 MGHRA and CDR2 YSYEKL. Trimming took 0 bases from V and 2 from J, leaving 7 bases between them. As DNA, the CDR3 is TGCGCCAGCAGCCAAGAGCAGGGCAACTATGGCTACACCTTC. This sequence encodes CASSQEQGNYGYTF.

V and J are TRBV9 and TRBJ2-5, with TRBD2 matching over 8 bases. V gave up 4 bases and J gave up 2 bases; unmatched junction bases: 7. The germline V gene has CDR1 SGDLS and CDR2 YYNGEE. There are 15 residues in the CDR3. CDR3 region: CASSRGLGVQETQYF. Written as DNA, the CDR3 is TGTGCCAGCAGCCGGGGACTAGGTGTTCAAGAGACCCAGTACTTC.

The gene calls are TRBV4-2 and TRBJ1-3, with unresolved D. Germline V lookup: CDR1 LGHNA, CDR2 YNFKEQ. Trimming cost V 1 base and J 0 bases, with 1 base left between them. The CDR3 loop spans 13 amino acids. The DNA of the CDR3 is TGTGCCAGCAGCCAAGTCTCTGGAAACACCATATATTTT. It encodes CASSQVSGNTIYF.

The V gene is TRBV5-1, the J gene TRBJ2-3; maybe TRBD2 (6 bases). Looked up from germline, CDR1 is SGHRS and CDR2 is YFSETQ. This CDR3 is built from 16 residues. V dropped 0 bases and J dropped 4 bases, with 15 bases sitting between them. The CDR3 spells CASSLEGTPGADTQYF. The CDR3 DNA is TGCGCCAGCAGCTTGGAGGGGACTCCTGGCGCAGATACGCAGTATTTT. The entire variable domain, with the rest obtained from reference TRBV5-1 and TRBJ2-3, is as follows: KAGVTQTPRYLIKTRGQQVTLSCSPISGHRSVSWYQQTPGQGLQFLFEYFSETQRNKGNFPGRFSGRQFSNSRSEMNVSTLELGDSALYLCASSLEGTPGADTQYFGPGTRLTVL.

The CDR3 DNA reads as TGTGCCAGCAGCTGGAAAGGGGAGGGCGGGGAGACCCAGTACTTC. Its translation is CASSWKGEGGETQYF. This sequence joins TRBV7-2 and TRBJ2-5; TRBD2 agrees at 7 bases. The CDR3 consists of 15 residues. Trimming at V came to 4 bases and at J to 5 bases, leaving 10 bases not matched to a gene. From germline, CDR1 is SGHTA and CDR2 FQGNSA.

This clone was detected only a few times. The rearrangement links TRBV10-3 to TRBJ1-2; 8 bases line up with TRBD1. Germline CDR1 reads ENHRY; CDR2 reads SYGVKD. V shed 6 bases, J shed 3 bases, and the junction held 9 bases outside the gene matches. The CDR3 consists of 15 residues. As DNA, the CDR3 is TGTGCCATCAGGGGGACAGGATCTACTGACTATGGCTACACCTTC. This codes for CAIRGTGSTDYGYTF.

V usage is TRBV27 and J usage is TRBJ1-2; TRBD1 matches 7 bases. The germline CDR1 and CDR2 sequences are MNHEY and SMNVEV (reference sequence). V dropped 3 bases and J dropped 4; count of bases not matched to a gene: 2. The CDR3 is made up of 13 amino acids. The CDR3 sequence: CASSLGQRYGYTF. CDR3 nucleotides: TGTGCCAGCAGTTTGGGACAGCGCTATGGCTACACCTTC.

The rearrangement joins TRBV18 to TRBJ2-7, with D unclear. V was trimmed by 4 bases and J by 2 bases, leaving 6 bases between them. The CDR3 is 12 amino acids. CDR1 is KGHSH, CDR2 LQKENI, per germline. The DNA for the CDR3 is TGTGCCAGCTCACAAACAGCCTACGAGCAGTACTTC. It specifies CASSQTAYEQYF.

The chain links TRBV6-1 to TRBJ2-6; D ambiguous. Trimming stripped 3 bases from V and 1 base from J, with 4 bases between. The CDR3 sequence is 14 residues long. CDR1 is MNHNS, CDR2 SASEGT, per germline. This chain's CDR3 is CASSDGSGANVLTF. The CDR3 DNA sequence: TGTGCCAGCAGTGACGGGTCTGGGGCCAACGTCCTGACTTTC.

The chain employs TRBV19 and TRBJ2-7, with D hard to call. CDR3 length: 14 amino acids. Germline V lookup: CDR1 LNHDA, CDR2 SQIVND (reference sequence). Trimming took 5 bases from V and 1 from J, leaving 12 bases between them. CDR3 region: CASSSVDGSYEQYF. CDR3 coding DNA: TGTGCCAGTAGTTCTGTGGACGGTTCCTACGAGCAGTACTTC.

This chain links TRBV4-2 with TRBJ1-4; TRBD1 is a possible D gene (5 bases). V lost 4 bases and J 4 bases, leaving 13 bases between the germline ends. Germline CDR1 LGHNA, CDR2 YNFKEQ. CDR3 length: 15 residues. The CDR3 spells CASSPGEGDNEKLFF. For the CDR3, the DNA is TGTGCCAGCAGCCCCGGAGAAGGGGATAATGAAAAACTGTTTTTT.

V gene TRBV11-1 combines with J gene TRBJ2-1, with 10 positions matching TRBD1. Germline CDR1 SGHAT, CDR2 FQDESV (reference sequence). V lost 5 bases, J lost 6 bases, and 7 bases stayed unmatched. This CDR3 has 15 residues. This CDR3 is CASSLDRGLFNEQFF. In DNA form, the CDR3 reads TGTGCCAGCAGCCTCGACAGGGGGCTTTTCAATGAGCAGTTCTTC.